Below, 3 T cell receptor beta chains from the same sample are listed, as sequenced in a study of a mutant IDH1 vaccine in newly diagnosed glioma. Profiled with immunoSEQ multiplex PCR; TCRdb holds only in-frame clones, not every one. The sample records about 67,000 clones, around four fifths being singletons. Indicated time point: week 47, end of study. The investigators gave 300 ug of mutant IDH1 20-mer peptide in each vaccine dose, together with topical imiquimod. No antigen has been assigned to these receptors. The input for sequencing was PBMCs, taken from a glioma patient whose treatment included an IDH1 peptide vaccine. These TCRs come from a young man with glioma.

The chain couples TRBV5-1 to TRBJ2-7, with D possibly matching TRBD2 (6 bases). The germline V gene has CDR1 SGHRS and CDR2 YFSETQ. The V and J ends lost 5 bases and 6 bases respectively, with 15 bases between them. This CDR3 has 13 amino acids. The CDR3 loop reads CASSGAGFGEQYF. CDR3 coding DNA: TGCGCCAGCAGTGGGGCGGGGTTCGGCGAGCAGTACTTC.

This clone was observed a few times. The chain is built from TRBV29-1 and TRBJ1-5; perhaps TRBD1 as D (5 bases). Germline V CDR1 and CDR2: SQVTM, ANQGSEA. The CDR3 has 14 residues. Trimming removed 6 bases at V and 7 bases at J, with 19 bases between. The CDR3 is CSVAPEGRNQPQHF. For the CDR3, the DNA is TGCAGCGTGGCCCCTGAGGGGAGGAACCAGCCCCAGCATTTT.

Here the CDR3 reads CASTREGKLFF. CDR3 sequence (DNA): TGTGCCAGCACCCGTGAAGGAAAACTGTTTTTT. V usage is TRBV7-2 and J usage is TRBJ1-4; D uncertain. Germline CDR1 and CDR2: SGHTA and FQGNSA. Trimming took 7 bases from V and 10 from J, leaving 10 bases between them. The CDR3 has 11 amino acids.